These 3 T cell receptor beta chains came from one sample sequenced in a study of blood T cell repertoires in COVID-19. Profiling relied on immunoSEQ multiplex PCR, and the TCRdb table lists in-frame clones only, not all of them. The sample includes under 45,000 clones, 70% to 90% of them seen just once. The specimen sequenced was peripheral blood. These receptors all stem from a human donor in a cohort sampled during active COVID-19.

This chain uses TRBV2 with TRBJ2-3, with 11 bases fitting TRBD2. The CDR3 runs 18 residues. From germline, CDR1 is SNHLY and CDR2 FYNNEI. Losses at the gene ends were 4 bases for V and 4 bases for J; bases not matched to a gene: 13. In nucleotides, the CDR3 is TGTGCCAGCAGTGGTTTCCCCGTAGCGGGGGGGGGCGCAGATACGCAGTATTTT. It translates to CASSGFPVAGGGADTQYF. Looking up the rest from reference TRBV2 and TRBJ2-3 gives the full variable domain: EPEVTQTPSHQVTQMGQEVILRCVPISNHLYFYWYRQILGQKVEFLVSFYNNEISEKSEIFDDQFSVERPDGSNFTLKIRSTKLEDSAMYFCASSGFPVAGGGADTQYFGPGTRLTVL.

The chain recombines TRBV6-6 with TRBJ1-3; 10 bases agree with TRBD1. This CDR3 has 16 amino acids. The trim removed 2 bases at V and 2 bases at J, leaving 3 bases unmatched. Germline V gives CDR1 MNHNY, CDR2 SVGAGI (reference sequence). CDR3 region: CASSYTGQGTGNTIYF. The CDR3 DNA reads as TGTGCCAGCAGTTACACGGGACAGGGGACTGGAAACACCATATATTTT.

V is TRBV7-2 and J is TRBJ2-3; a weak D match, TRBD2 (7 bases). V lost 3 bases and J 5 bases, leaving 15 bases between the germline ends. The CDR3 contains 15 residues. Germline V lookup: CDR1 SGHTA, CDR2 FQGNSA. The CDR3 spells CASSFRGARGDTQYF. CDR3 DNA sequence: TGTGCCAGCAGCTTCCGGGGGGCAAGGGGAGATACGCAGTATTTT.